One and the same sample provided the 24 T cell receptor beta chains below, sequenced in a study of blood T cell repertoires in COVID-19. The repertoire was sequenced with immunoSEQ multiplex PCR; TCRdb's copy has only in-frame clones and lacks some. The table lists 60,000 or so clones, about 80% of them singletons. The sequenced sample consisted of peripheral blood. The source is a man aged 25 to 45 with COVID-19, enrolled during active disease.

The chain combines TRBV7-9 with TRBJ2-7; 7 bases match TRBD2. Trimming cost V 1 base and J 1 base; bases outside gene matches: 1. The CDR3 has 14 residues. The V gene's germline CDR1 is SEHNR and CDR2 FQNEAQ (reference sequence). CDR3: CASSLEGGSYEQYF. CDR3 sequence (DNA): TGTGCCAGCAGCTTAGAGGGAGGGTCCTACGAGCAGTACTTC.

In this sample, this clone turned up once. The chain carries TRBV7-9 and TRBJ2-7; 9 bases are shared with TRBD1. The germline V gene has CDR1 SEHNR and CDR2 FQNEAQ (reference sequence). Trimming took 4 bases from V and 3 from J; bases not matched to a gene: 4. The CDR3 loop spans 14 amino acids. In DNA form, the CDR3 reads TGTGCCAGCAGCTGGGACAGGGACCTCTACGAGCAGTACTTC. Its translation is CASSWDRDLYEQYF.

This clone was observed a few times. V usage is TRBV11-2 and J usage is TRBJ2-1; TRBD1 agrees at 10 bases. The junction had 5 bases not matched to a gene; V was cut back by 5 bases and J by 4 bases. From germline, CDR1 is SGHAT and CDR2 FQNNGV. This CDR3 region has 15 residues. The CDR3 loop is CASSLTGQGYNEQFF. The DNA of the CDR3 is TGTGCCAGCAGCCTCACGGGACAGGGGTACAATGAGCAGTTCTTC. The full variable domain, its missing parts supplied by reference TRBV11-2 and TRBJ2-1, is EAGVAQSPRYKIIEKRQSVAFWCNPISGHATLYWYQQILGQGPKLLIQFQNNGVVDDSQLPKDRFSAERLKGVDSTLKIQPAKLEDSAVYLCASSLTGQGYNEQFFGPGTRLTVL.

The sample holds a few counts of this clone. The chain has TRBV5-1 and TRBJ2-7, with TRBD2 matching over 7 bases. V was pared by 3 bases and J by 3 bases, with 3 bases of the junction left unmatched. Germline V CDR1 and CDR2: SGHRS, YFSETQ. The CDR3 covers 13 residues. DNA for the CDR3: TGCGCCAGCAGCTCCGGGGACTACTACGAGCAGTACTTC. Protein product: CASSSGDYYEQYF.

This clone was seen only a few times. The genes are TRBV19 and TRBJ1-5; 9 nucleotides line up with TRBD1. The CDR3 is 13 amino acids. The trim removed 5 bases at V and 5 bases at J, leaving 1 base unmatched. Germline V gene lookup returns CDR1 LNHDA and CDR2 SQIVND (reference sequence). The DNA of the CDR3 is TGTGCCAGTAGTCGGACAGGGGATCAGCCCCAGCATTTT. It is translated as CASSRTGDQPQHF.

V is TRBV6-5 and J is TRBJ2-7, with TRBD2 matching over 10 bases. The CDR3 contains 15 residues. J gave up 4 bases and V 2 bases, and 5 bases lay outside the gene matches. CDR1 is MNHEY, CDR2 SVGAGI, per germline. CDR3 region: CASSYLAGVGYEQYF. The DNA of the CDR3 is TGTGCCAGCAGTTACCTAGCGGGAGTCGGGTACGAGCAGTACTTC.

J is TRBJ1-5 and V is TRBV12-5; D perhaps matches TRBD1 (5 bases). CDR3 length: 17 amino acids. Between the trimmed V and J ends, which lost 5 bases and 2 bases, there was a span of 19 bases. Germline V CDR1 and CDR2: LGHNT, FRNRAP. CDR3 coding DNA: TGTGCTAGTGGTCTGGACGGGGGAGGATATGGCAATCAGCCCCAGCATTTT. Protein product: CASGLDGGGYGNQPQHF.

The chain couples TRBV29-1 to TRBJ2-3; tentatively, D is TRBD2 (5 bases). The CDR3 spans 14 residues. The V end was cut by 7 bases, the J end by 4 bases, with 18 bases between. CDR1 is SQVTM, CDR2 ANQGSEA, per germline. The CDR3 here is CSAIEGWEPDTQYF. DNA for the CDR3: TGCAGCGCTATTGAGGGATGGGAACCAGATACGCAGTATTTT.

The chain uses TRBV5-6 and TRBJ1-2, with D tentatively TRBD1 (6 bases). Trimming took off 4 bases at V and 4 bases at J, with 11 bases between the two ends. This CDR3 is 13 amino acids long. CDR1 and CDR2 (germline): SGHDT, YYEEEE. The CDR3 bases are TGTGCCAGCAGCCCAGGGGTGGGCTATGGCTACACCTTC. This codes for CASSPGVGYGYTF.

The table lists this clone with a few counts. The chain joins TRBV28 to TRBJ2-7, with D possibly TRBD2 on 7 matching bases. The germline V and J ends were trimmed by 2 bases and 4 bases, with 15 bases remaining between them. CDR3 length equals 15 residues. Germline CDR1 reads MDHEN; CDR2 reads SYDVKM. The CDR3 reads CASSLRGGASYEQYF. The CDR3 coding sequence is TGTGCCAGCAGTTTAAGGGGGGGCGCTTCGTACGAGCAGTACTTC. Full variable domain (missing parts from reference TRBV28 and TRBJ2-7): DVKVTQSSRYLVKRTGEKVFLECVQDMDHENMFWYRQDPGLGLRLIYFSYDVKMKEKGDIPEGYSVSREKKERFSLILESASTNQTSMYLCASSLRGGASYEQYFGPGTRLTVT.

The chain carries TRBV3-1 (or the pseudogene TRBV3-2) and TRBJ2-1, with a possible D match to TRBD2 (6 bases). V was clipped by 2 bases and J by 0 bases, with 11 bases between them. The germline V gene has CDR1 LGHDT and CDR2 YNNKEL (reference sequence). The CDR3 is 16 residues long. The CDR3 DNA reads TGTGCCAGCAGCCAATGGCGGGGAAGCTCCTACAATGAGCAGTTCTTC. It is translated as CASSQWRGSSYNEQFF.

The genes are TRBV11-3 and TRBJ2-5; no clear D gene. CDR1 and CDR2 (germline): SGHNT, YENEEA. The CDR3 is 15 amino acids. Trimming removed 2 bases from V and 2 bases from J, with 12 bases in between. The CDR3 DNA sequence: TGTGCCAGCAGCTTAAGCTCGGCGGTACAAGAGACCCAGTACTTC. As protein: CASSLSSAVQETQYF. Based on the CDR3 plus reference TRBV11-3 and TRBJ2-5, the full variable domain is EAGVVQSPRYKIIEKKQPVAFWCNPISGHNTLYWYLQNLGQGPELLIRYENEEAVDDSQLPKDRFSAERLKGVDSTLKIQPAELGDSAVYLCASSLSSAVQETQYFGPGTRLLVL.

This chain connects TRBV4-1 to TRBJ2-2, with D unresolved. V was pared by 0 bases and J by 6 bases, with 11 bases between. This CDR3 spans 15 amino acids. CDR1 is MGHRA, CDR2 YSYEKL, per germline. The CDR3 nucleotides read TGCGCCAGCAGCCAAGATAGAACCCAGGCCGGGGAGCTGTTTTTT. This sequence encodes CASSQDRTQAGELFF.

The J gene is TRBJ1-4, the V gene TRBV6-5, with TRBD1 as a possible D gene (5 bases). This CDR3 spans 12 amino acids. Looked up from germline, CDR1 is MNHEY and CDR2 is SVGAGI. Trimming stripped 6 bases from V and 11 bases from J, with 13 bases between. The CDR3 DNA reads TGTGCCAGCAGCTCGCCGGAGGGGAAACTGTTTTTT. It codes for CASSSPEGKLFF.

CDR3 region: CASSYSGLFRGNTEAFF. The CDR3, as DNA: TGTGCCAGCAGTTACTCGGGTCTTTTCCGGGGGAACACTGAAGCTTTCTTT. The chain recombines TRBV6-2 or TRBV6-3 with TRBJ1-1; D uncertain. Trimming stripped 0 bases from V and 1 base from J, with 15 bases between. This CDR3 is built from 17 residues. Germline loops: CDR1 MNHEY, CDR2 SVGEGT.

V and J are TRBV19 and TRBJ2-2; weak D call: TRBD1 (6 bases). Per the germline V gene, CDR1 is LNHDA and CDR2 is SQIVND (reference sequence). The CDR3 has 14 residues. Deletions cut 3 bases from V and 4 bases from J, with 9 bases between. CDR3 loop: CASSMDSATGELFF. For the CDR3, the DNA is TGTGCCAGTAGTATGGACAGCGCCACCGGGGAGCTGTTTTTT.

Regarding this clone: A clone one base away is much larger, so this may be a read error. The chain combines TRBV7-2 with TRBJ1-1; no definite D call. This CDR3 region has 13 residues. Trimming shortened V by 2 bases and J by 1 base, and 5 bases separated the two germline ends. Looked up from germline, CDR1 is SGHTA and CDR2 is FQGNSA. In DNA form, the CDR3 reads TGTGCCAGCAGCTTATCAGGGAACACTGAAGCTTTCTTT. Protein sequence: CASSLSGNTEAFF.

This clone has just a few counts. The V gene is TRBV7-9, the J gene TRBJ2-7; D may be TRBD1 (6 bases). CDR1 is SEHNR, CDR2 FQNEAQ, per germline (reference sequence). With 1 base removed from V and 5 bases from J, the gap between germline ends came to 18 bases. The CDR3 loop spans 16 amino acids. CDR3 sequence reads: CASSLGEQGMGDEQYF. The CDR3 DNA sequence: TGTGCCAGCAGCTTAGGAGAACAGGGAATGGGCGACGAGCAGTACTTC.

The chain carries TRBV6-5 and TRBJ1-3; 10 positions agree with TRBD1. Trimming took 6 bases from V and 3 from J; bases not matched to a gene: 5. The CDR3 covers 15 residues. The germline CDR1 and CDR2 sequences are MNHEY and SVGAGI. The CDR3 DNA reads TGTGCCAGCAGAACGGGGACAGGGGATGGAAACACCATATATTTT. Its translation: CASRTGTGDGNTIYF.

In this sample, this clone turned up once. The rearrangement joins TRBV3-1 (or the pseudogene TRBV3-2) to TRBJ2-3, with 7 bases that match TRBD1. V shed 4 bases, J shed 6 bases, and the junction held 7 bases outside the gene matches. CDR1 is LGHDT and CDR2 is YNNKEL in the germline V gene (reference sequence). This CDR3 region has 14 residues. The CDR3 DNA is TGTGCCAGCAGCCTCACAGGGGCGCCGGATACGCAGTATTTT. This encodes CASSLTGAPDTQYF.

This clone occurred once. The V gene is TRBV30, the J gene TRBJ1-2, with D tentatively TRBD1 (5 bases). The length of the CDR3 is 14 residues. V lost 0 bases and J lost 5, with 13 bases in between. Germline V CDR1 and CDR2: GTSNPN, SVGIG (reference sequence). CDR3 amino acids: CAWSVRGGGYGYTF. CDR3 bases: TGTGCCTGGAGTGTACGCGGGGGAGGTTATGGCTACACCTTC.

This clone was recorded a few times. The CDR3 coding sequence is TGTGCCAGCAGTGACTCGGCGCGGAATGAGCAGTTCTTC. Translating gives CASSDSARNEQFF. The chain links TRBV6-4 to TRBJ2-1; D is undetermined. The CDR3 sequence is 13 residues long. The V end lost 0 bases, the J end lost 7 bases, and 7 bases lay between the germline ends. Looked up from germline, CDR1 is MRHNA and CDR2 is SNTAGT.

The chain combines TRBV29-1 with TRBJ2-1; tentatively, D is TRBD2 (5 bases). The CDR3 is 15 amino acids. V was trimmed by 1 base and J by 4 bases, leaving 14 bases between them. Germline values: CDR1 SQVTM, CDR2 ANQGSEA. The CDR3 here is CSVEGSPAEYNEQFF. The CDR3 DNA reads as TGCAGCGTTGAAGGCTCCCCAGCGGAATACAATGAGCAGTTCTTC.

CDR3 sequence reads: CASRMSTALNTEAFF. The CDR3, as DNA: TGCGCCAGCAGAATGTCGACAGCGCTGAACACTGAAGCTTTCTTT. V is TRBV5-1 and J is TRBJ1-1, with D maybe TRBD1 (5 bases). The V and J ends lost 5 bases and 0 bases respectively, with 14 bases between them. The CDR3 covers 15 residues. Germline CDR1 reads SGHRS; CDR2 reads YFSETQ.